These 3 T cell receptor beta chains were sequenced from one sample in a study of blood T cell repertoires in COVID-19. The data were produced by immunoSEQ multiplex PCR, yet TCRdb's version contains in-frame clones alone and is incomplete. The sample has under 80,000 clones, about 90% seen once. The material sequenced was peripheral blood. These receptors were taken from a man aged 55 to 70 with acute or convalescent COVID-19.

CDR3 sequence: CASSPPGLAGGNEQFF. As DNA, the CDR3 is TGTGCCAGCAGCCCCCCGGGACTAGCGGGGGGAAATGAGCAGTTCTTC. V usage is TRBV7-2 and J usage is TRBJ2-1, with 15 positions matching TRBD2. CDR1 and CDR2 (germline): SGHTA, FQGNSA. This CDR3 contains 16 residues. V dropped 5 bases and J dropped 7; count of bases not matched to a gene: 6.

This clone was detected a few times. The chain has TRBV5-6 and TRBJ2-2; 8 bases match TRBD2. V shed 3 bases, J shed 5 bases, and the junction held 9 bases outside the gene matches. Germline CDR1 and CDR2: SGHDT and YYEEEE. The CDR3 runs 16 residues. The CDR3 loop is CASSYWGLVGTGELFF. CDR3 nucleotides: TGTGCCAGCAGCTACTGGGGACTAGTTGGAACCGGGGAGCTGTTTTTT.

The chain has TRBV6-2 or TRBV6-3 and TRBJ1-6; a weak D match, TRBD1 (5 bases). The ends were cut back, 4 bases at V and 8 bases at J, with 12 bases in the middle. The CDR3 is made up of 14 amino acids. CDR1 and CDR2 from the germline V gene are MNHEY and SVGEGT. Here the CDR3 reads CASSFDRFYSPLHF. The CDR3 DNA is TGTGCCAGCAGTTTCGACAGATTTTATTCACCCCTCCACTTT.